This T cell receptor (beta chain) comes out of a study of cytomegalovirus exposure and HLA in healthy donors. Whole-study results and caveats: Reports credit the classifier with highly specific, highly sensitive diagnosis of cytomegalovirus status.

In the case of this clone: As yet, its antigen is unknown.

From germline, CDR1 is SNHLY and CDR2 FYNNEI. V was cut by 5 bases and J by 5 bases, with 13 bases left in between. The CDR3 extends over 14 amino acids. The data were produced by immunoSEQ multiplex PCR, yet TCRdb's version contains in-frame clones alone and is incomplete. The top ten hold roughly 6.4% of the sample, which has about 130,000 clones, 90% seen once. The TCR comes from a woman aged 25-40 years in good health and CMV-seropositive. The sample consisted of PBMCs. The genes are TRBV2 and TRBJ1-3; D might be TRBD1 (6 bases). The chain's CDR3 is CASSPRGSRNTIYF. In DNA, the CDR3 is TGTGCCAGCAGTCCAAGGGGGTCAAGAAACACCATATATTTT.